These 7 T cell receptor beta chains share one sample of origin, sequenced in a study of blood T cell repertoires in COVID-19. The data were produced by immunoSEQ multiplex PCR, yet TCRdb's version contains in-frame clones alone and is incomplete. This table holds approximately 90,000 clones, around nine tenths found once. Sequencing was carried out using peripheral blood. The receptors derive from a woman in her sixties or seventies with acute or convalescent COVID-19.

In DNA, the CDR3 is TGTGCCAGCAGCCAAGTACCGGGACAGGGGAACACTGAAGCTTTCTTT. Its protein is CASSQVPGQGNTEAFF. The genes are TRBV5-5 and TRBJ1-1, with TRBD1 identical over 9 bases. This CDR3 comprises 16 residues. Losses at the gene ends were 4 bases for V and 1 base for J; bases not matched to a gene: 8. Germline loops: CDR1 SGHKS, CDR2 YYEKEE (reference sequence).

The chain joins TRBV6-5 to TRBJ1-2; TRBD1 agrees at 10 bases. Trimming removed 6 bases from V and 7 bases from J; junction bases left unmatched: 8. This CDR3 has 14 residues. CDR1 is MNHEY, CDR2 SVGAGI, per germline. CDR3 bases: TGTGCCAGCAGACGAGACAGGGGGCTGTCTGGCTACACCTTC. Its translation is CASRRDRGLSGYTF.

The rearrangement joins TRBV18 to TRBJ2-7, with a tentative D call TRBD1 (6 bases). Trimming left V 4 bases short and J 3 bases short, with 16 bases between. The germline CDR1 and CDR2 sequences are KGHSH and LQKENI. CDR3 length: 15 amino acids. CDR3 DNA: TGTGCCAGCTCACAGAACACAGGGTCTAGCTACGAGCAGTACTTC. It translates to CASSQNTGSSYEQYF. Using reference TRBV18 and TRBJ2-7 for the parts outside the CDR3, the full variable domain is NAGVMQNPRHLVRRRGQEARLRCSPMKGHSHVYWYRQLPEEGLKFMVYLQKENIIDESGMPKERFSAEFPKEGPSILRIQQVVRGDSAAYFCASSQNTGSSYEQYFGPGTRLTVT.

The rearrangement uses TRBV28 and TRBJ1-5, with D tentatively TRBD1 (6 bases). From germline, CDR1 is MDHEN and CDR2 SYDVKM. V was cut by 2 bases and J by 4 bases, with 9 bases left in between. The CDR3 length is 14 residues. The CDR3: CASSLGTNNQPQHF. In nucleotides, the CDR3 is TGTGCCAGCAGTTTAGGGACAAATAATCAGCCCCAGCATTTT. The full variable domain, with the rest looked up from reference TRBV28 and TRBJ1-5, is DVKVTQSSRYLVKRTGEKVFLECVQDMDHENMFWYRQDPGLGLRLIYFSYDVKMKEKGDIPEGYSVSREKKERFSLILESASTNQTSMYLCASSLGTNNQPQHFGDGTRLSIL.

The chain carries TRBV19 and TRBJ1-5; perhaps TRBD1 as D (5 bases). The CDR3 runs 15 residues. Between the trimmed V and J ends, which lost 5 bases and 3 bases, there was a span of 14 bases. Germline V lookup: CDR1 LNHDA, CDR2 SQIVND (reference sequence). As DNA, the CDR3 is TGTGCCAGTAGTTGGTCCAGGGCCTCCAATCAGCCCCAGCATTTT. It codes for CASSWSRASNQPQHF.

J is TRBJ2-7 and V is TRBV29-1, with TRBD1 matching 11 bases. CDR3 length: 14 residues. V lost 6 bases to trimming and J lost 7 bases; unmatched junction nucleotides: 11. Per the germline V gene, CDR1 is SQVTM and CDR2 is ANQGSEA. The DNA for the CDR3 is TGCAGCGTGGGATCGGGACAGGGGGTGAATGAGCAGTACTTC. As protein: CSVGSGQGVNEQYF.

This chain connects TRBV6-2 or TRBV6-3 to TRBJ2-3; D is unresolved. CDR1 is MNHEY and CDR2 is SVGEGT in the germline V gene. V shed 5 bases and J shed 0 bases, with 3 bases lying between them. The CDR3 contains 12 residues. The CDR3 region has the DNA TGTGCCAGCAGTGTAAGCACAGATACGCAGTATTTT. Its protein is CASSVSTDTQYF.